This T cell receptor beta chain was found in a study of T-cell reconstitution after alpha-beta-depleted transplantation in children. General study results and limits: One year post-transplant, T-cell counts and diversity were largely derived from T cells produced anew. About two months after transplant, alpha-beta T cells reportedly came from several hundred expanded graft clones. Surviving recipient cells, namely T cells and thymic progenitors, were the source of high day-60 TCRbeta diversity in some patients.

Unique molecular identifiers were incorporated into the prepared TCRbeta library. Each CDR3 protein gets one entry after TCRdb re-called the PCR reads with MiXCR. The sample holds a few hundred thousand distinct CDR3 sequences, about 45% seen once. The germline V gene encodes CDR1 SSHAT and CDR2 FNYEAQ (reference sequence). The V and J ends lost 1 base and 2 bases respectively, with 14 bases between them. The length of the CDR3 is 16 residues. This clonotype appeared a few times. Antigen specificity is unknown. The clonotype was recovered from a girl aged 2 to 10 with aplastic anemia, due to receive a stem cell transplant. This chain joins TRBV7-7 and TRBJ2-5, with TRBD1 as a possible D gene (6 bases). The sequencing used PBMCs, collected before TCRalphabeta/CD19-depleted stem cell transplant. The CDR3 DNA reads as TGTGCCAGCAGCTTAGGGGGGCTCCCTACGCAAGAGACCCAGTACTTC. Amino acids: CASSLGGLPTQETQYF.